This paragraph covers one TCR beta chain sequence. Libraries were prepared by immunoSEQ multiplex PCR; TCRdb keeps only in-frame clonotypes and omits some of them. The sample lists around 150,000 clones, about 74% seen once, with roughly 8.4% in the top ten. These data are taken from a study of blood T cell repertoires in COVID-19. Study at large: Both acute and convalescent COVID-19 samples were obtained from the United States, Italy and Spain.

The sequenced sample was peripheral blood. The origin of this receptor is a man in his sixties with acute or convalescent COVID-19.

CDR3 bases: TGTGCCAGCAGCGTCAGACAGGGAGGACCAGATACGCAGTATTTT. Its protein is CASSVRQGGPDTQYF. The J gene is TRBJ2-3, the V gene TRBV9; TRBD1 might be the D (7 bases). CDR1 is SGDLS, CDR2 YYNGEE, per germline. Trimming pared 2 bases from V and 4 bases from J, leaving 14 bases between. This CDR3 comprises 15 residues.